This TCR beta chain was sequenced during a study of beta chain features in type 1 diabetes. General study findings and limits: VDJ junctions sequenced from type 1 diabetes patients showed fewer insertions and more deletions.

Sorted cells reached over 98% purity in every population. Trimming cost V 4 bases and J 3 bases, with 18 bases left between them. The CDR3 runs to 15 residues. CDR1 is SQVTM, CDR2 ANQGSEA, per germline. Expressed TCRB transcripts were sequenced after all isolated RNA was converted to cDNA. The protocol was immunoSEQ multiplex PCR, while the TCRdb copy is restricted to in-frame clones and leaves out a portion. The table includes roughly 400,000 clones, about 16% detected once. Concerning this clone itself: Its matching antigen is unknown.

The clonotype comes from a woman aged 18 to 35 in good health. The V and J genes are TRBV29-1 and TRBJ2-5; a possible D gene is TRBD1 (6 bases). The sequenced sample was naive CD4+ T cells from blood. The CDR3 spells CSVAGPGERKETQYF. In nucleotides, the CDR3 is TGCAGCGTTGCGGGTCCAGGGGAGAGAAAAGAGACCCAGTACTTC.